This TCR beta chain was obtained from a study of CD8+ T cells in alopecia areata. Study results and caveats: Alphabeta T cells residing in normal skin are also sequenced in scalp samples.

Sequencing templates came from extracted RNA that was reverse transcribed into cDNA. TCRdb's copy holds only in-frame clones and misses some; the assay was immunoSEQ multiplex PCR. The table lists under 150,000 clones, around two thirds of them singletons. Germline loops: CDR1 DFQATT, CDR2 SNEGSKA (reference sequence). The CDR3 has 11 residues. V was pared by 6 bases and J by 6 bases, with 9 bases between. Worth noting for this clone: The antigen remains unidentified.

The origin of this receptor is a human donor in good health. The chain uses TRBV20-1 and TRBJ1-5; D not resolved. Sequences were obtained from CD8+ T cells sorted from blood. For the CDR3, the DNA is TGCAGTGCCGCGGACGCTCAGCCCCAGCATTTT. Translating it yields CSAADAQPQHF.